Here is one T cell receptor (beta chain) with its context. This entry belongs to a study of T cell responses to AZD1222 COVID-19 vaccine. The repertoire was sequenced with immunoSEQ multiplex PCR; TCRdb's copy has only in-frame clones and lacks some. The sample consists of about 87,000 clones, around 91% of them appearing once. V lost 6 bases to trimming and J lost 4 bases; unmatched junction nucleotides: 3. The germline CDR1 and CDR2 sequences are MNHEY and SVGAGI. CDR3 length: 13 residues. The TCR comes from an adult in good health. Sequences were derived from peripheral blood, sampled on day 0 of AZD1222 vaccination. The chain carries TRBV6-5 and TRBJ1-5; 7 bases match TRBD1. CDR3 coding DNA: TGTGCCAGCAGCGGACAGGTGAATCAGCCCCAGCATTTT. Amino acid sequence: CASSGQVNQPQHF.